The 8 T cell receptor beta chains below were found in one sample sequenced in a study of shared clonotypes between healthy human individuals. Here immunoSEQ multiplex PCR was the method, and the copy in TCRdb shows in-frame clones only, minus some. The table records about 1 million clones, about 77% of them present only once. The sample was memory CD4+ T cells sorted from blood. The subset denotes: CD45RA-negative fraction. Source of these receptors: a man between 18 and 29 years old in good health.

The chain couples TRBV25-1 to TRBJ1-4, with TRBD1 as a possible D gene (5 bases). V gave up 2 bases and J gave up 5 bases, with 15 bases separating them. The CDR3 spans 16 residues. The germline V gene has CDR1 MGHDK and CDR2 SYGVNS. The CDR3 loop is CASSELGQGSNEKLFF. The CDR3 DNA reads as TGTGCCAGCAGTGAACTTGGTCAGGGATCGAATGAAAAACTGTTTTTT.

This clone was observed a few times. This chain uses TRBV25-1 with TRBJ1-2; TRBD1 matches at 10 bases. V trimming: 5 bases; J trimming: 4 bases; junction bases outside the gene matches: 10. Per the germline V gene, CDR1 is MGHDK and CDR2 is SYGVNS. The length of the CDR3 is 16 residues. Here the CDR3 reads CASSPMRGDRGYGYTF. The CDR3 region has the DNA TGTGCCAGCAGTCCTATGAGGGGGGACAGGGGCTATGGCTACACCTTC.

The CDR3 protein is CASKGAISFSYTF. DNA for the CDR3: TGTGCCAGCAAGGGGGCAATTTCGTTTTCCTACACCTTC. The chain recombines TRBV6-1 with TRBJ1-2, with 7 bases identical to TRBD1. Germline V gene lookup returns CDR1 MNHNS and CDR2 SASEGT. The CDR3 extends over 13 amino acids. The V segment lost 7 bases and the J segment 10 bases; nucleotides outside the gene matches: 12.

The chain couples TRBV4-2 to TRBJ1-1, with D maybe TRBD1 (6 bases). Trimming removed 2 bases at V and 3 bases at J, with 16 bases between. This CDR3 region has 16 residues. From germline, CDR1 is LGHNA and CDR2 YNFKEQ. CDR3 sequence (DNA): TGTGCCAGCAGCCAAAGTGGGGGCCGAGGTTACACTGAAGCTTTCTTT. Its translation: CASSQSGGRGYTEAFF.

V gene TRBV5-1 combines with J gene TRBJ1-2, with D tentatively TRBD1 (6 bases). The CDR3 is 16 amino acids. CDR1 is SGHRS, CDR2 YFSETQ, per germline. Trimming took off 0 bases at V and 2 bases at J, with 14 bases between the two ends. The CDR3 DNA follows: TGCGCCAGCAGCTTGGAGTTTGCGGGGGGCAACTATGGCTACACCTTC. Translating it yields CASSLEFAGGNYGYTF.

Turning to this clone: A single base separates this from a much larger clone, so it may be a read error. The V call is TRBV6-1, the J call TRBJ1-6, with D possibly being TRBD1 (6 bases). This CDR3 spans 14 amino acids. Trimming took off 3 bases at V and 9 bases at J, with 12 bases between the two ends. CDR1 and CDR2 (germline): MNHNS, SASEGT. CDR3 sequence (DNA): TGTGCCAGCAGTGATCAGGGGCTTAGTTCACCCCTCCACTTT. The encoded protein is CASSDQGLSSPLHF.

This chain uses TRBV7-2 with TRBJ2-7; D not certain. V was cut by 5 bases and J by 4 bases, with 12 bases left in between. Germline V gene lookup returns CDR1 SGHTA and CDR2 FQGNSA. The CDR3 is 13 amino acids. Here the CDR3 reads CASSRHITYEQYF. For the CDR3, the DNA is TGTGCCAGCAGCCGTCACATTACATACGAGCAGTACTTC.

The genes are TRBV30 and TRBJ1-2; 9 bases line up with TRBD1. Germline V gene data show CDR1 as GTSNPN and CDR2 as SVGIG (reference sequence). Unmatched junction bases numbered 6, after V lost 4 bases and J lost 6 bases. The CDR3 extends over 13 amino acids. The CDR3, as DNA: TGTGCCTGGAACAGGGGGCTCGGGAATGGCTACACCTTC. Translated, it gives CAWNRGLGNGYTF.